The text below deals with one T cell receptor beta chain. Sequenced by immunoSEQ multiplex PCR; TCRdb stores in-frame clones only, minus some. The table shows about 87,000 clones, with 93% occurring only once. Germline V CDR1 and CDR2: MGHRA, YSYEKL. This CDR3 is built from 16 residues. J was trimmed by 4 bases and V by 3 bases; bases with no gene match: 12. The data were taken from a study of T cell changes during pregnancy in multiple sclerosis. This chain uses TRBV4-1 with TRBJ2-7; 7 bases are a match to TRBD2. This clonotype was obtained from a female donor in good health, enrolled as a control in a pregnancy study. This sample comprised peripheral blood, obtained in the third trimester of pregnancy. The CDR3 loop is CASSQPPGTNRYEQYF. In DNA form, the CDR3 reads TGCGCCAGCAGCCAGCCCCCCGGGACTAACCGGTACGAGCAGTACTTC.